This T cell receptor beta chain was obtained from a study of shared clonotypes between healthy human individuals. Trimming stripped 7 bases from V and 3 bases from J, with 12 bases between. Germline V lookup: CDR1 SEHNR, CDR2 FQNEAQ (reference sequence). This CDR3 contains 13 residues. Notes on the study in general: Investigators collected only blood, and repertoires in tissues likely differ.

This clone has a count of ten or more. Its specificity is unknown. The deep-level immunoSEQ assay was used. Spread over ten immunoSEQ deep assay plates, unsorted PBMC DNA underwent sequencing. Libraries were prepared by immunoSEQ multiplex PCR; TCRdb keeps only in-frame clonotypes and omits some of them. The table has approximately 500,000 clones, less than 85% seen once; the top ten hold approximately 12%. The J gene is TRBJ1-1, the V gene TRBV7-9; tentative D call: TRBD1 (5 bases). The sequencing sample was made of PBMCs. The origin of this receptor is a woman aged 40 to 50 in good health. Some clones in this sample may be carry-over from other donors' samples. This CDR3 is CASIRQPHTEAFF. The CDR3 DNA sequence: TGTGCCAGCATCCGACAGCCTCACACTGAAGCTTTCTTT.